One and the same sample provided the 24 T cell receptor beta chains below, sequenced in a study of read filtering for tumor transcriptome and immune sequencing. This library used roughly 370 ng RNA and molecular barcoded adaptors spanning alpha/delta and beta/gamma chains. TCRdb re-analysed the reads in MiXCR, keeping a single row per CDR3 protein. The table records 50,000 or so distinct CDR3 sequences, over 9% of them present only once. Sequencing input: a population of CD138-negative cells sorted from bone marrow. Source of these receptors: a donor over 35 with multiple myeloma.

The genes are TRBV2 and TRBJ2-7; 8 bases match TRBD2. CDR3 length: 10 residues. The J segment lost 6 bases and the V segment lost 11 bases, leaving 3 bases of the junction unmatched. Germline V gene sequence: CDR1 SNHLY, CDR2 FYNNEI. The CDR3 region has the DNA TGTGCCTCGGGGGGGTTCGAGCAGTACTTC. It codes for CASGGFEQYF.

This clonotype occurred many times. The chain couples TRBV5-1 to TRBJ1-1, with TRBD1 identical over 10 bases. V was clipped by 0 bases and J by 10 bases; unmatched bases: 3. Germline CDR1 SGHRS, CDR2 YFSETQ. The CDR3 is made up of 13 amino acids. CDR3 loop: CASSLGDRGRAFF. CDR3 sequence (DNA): TGCGCCAGCAGCTTGGGGGACAGGGGAAGAGCTTTCTTT.

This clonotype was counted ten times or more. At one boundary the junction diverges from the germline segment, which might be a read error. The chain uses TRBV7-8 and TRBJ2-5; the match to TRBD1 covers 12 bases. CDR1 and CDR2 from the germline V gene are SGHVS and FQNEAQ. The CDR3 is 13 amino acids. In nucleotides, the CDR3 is TGTGCCAGCAGCTCAGGGGGACAGGGGGCCCGTAACTTC. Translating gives CASSSGGQGARNF.

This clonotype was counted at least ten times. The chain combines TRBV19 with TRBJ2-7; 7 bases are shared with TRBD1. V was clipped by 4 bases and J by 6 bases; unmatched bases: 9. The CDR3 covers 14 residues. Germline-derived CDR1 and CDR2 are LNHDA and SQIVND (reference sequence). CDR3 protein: CASSTTGTGREQYF. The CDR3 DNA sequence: TGTGCCAGTAGTACGACAGGGACCGGTCGCGAGCAGTACTTC.

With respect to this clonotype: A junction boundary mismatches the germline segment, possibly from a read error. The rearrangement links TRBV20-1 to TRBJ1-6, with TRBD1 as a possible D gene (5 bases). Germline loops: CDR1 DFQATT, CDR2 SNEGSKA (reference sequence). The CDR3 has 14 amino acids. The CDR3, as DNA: TGCAGCGCTAGTGGGAGGGGCTATAATTCACCCCGCCACTTT. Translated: CSASGRGYNSPRHF.

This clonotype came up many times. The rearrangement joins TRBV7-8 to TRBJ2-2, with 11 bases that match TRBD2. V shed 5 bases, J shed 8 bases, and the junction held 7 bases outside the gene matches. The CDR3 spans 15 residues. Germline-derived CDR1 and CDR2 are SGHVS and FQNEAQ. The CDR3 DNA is TGTGCCAGCAGCCATAGCGGGGGGGGCAGTGGGGAGCTGTTTTTT. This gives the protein CASSHSGGGSGELFF.

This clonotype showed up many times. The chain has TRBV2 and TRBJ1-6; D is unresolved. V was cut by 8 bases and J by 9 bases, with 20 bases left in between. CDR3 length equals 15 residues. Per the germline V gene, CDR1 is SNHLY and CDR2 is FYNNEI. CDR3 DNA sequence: TGTGCCAGCCGATTAGTAGTAGGACGACCTTCACCCCTCCACTTT. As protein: CASRLVVGRPSPLHF.

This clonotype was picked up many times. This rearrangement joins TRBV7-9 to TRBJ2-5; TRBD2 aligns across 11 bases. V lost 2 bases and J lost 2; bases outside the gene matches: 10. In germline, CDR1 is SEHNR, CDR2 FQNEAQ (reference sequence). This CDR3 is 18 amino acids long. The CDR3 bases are TGTGCCAGCAGCTTACCCCGCCGACTAGCGGGGAGGCAAGAGACCCAGTACTTC. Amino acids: CASSLPRRLAGRQETQYF.

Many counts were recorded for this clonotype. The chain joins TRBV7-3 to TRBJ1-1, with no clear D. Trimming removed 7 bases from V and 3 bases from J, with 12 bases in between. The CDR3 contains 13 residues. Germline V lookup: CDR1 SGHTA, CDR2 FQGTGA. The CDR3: CASNEPGDTEAFF. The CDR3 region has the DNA TGTGCCAGCAACGAACCCGGTGACACTGAAGCTTTCTTT.

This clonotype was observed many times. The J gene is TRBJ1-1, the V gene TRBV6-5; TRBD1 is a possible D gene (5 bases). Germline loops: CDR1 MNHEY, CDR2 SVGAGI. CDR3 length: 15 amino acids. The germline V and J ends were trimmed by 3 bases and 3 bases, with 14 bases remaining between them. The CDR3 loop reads CASSYQGPVYTEAFF. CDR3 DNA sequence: TGTGCCAGCAGTTATCAGGGACCGGTGTACACTGAAGCTTTCTTT.

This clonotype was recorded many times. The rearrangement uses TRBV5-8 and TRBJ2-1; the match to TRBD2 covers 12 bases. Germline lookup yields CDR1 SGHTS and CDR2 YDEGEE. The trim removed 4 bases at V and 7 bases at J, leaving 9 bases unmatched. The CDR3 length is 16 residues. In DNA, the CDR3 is TGTGCCAGCAGCAAGGGGCTAGCGGGGGGGCTGAATGAGCAGTTCTTC. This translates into CASSKGLAGGLNEQFF.

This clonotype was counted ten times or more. In nucleotides, the CDR3 is TGTGCCAGCTCAGGGGGGACGGAGACCTACGAGCAGTACTTC. Translation gives CASSGGTETYEQYF. The chain has TRBV18 and TRBJ2-7, with a possible D match to TRBD2 (6 bases). V shed 5 bases and J shed 2 bases, with 13 bases lying between them. The CDR3 totals 14 residues. Germline CDR1 KGHSH, CDR2 LQKENI.

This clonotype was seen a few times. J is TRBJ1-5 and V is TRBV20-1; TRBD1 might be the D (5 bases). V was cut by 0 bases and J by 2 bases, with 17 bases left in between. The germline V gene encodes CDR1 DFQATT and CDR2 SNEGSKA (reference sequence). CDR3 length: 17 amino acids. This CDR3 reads CSARDGGRDPGNQPQHF. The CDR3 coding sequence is TGCAGTGCTAGAGATGGGGGGAGGGACCCGGGCAATCAGCCCCAGCATTTT.

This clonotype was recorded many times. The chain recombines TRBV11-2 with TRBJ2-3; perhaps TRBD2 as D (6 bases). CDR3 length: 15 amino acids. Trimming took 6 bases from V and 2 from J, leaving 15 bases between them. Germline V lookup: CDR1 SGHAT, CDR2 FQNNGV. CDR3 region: CASRFEGGSTDTQYF. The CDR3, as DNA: TGTGCCAGCAGATTTGAAGGAGGGTCCACAGATACGCAGTATTTT.

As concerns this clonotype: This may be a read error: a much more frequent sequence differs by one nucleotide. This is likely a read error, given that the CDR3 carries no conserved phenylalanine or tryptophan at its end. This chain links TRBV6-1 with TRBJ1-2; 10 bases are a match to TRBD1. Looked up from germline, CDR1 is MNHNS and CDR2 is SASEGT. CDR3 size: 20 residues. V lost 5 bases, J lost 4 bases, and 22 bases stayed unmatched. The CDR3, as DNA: TGTGCCAGCAGTTACTCGATAGGGGCGACAGGGGGCTCAGGGACCTATGGCTACACCTTA. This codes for CASSYSIGATGGSGTYGYTL.

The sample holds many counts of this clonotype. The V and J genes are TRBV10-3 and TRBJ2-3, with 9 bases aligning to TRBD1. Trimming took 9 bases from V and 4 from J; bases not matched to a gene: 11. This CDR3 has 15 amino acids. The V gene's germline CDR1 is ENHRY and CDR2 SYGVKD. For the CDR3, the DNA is TGTGCCATTCGCCAGACAGGGGGAACCGCAGATACGCAGTATTTT. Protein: CAIRQTGGTADTQYF.

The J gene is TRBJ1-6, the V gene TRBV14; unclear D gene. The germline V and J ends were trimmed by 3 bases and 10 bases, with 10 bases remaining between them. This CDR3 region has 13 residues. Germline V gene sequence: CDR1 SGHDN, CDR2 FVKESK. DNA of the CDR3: TGTGCCAGCAGCCAGACTCCTCGGTCACCCCTCCACTTT. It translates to CASSQTPRSPLHF.

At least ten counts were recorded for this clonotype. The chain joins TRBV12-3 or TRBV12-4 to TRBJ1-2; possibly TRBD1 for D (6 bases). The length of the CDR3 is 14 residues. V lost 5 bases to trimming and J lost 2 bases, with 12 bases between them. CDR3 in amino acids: CASSGRTVNYGYTF. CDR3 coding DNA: TGTGCCAGCAGTGGCCGGACAGTCAACTATGGCTACACCTTC.

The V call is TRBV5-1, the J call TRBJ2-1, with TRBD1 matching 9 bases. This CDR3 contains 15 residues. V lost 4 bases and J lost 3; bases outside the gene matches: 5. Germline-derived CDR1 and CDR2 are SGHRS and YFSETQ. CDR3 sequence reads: CASSRGTGYYNEQFF. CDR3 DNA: TGCGCCAGCAGCCGGGGGACAGGGTACTACAATGAGCAGTTCTTC.

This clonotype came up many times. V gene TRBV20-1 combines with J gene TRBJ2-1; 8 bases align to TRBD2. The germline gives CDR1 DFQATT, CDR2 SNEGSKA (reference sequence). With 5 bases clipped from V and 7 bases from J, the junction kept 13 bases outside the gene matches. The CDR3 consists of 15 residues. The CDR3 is CSAPHQGGGSNEQFF. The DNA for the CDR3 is TGCAGTGCTCCCCATCAGGGCGGGGGGAGTAATGAGCAGTTCTTC.

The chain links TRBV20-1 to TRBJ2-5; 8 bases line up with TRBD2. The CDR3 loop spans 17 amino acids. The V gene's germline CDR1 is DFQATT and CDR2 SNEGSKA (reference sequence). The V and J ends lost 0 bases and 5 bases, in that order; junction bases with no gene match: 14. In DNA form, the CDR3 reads TGCAGTGCTAGAGATAGGCGATGGACTAGCCGACGGGAGACCCAGTACTTC. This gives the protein CSARDRRWTSRRETQYF.

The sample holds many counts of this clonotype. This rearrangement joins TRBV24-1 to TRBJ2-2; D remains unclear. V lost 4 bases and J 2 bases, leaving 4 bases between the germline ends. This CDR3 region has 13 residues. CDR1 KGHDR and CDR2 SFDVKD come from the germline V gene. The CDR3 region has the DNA TGTGCCACCAGTGAGACTAACACCGGGGAGCTGTTTTTT. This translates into CATSETNTGELFF.

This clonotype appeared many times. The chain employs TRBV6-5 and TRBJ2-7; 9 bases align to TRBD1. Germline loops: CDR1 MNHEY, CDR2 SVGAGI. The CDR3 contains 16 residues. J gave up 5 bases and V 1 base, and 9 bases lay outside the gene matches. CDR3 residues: CASSYFTGTGSHEQYF. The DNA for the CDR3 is TGTGCCAGCAGTTACTTCACCGGGACAGGGTCTCACGAGCAGTACTTC.

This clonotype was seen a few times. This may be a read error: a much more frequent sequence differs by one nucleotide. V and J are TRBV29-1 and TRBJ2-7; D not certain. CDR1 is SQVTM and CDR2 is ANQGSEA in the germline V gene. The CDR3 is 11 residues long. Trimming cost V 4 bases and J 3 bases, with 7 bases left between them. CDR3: CSVVTVYEQYF. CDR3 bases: TGCAGCGTTGTCACAGTCTACGAGCAGTACTTC.